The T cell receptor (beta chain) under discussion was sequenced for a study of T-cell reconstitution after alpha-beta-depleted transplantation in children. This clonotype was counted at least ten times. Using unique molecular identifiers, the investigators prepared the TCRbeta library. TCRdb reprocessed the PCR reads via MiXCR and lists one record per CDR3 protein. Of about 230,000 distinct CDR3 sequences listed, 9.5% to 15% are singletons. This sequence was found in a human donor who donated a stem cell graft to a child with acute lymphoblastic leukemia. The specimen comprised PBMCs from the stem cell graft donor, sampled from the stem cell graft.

The CDR3 DNA is TGCAGTGCTAGAGAGCACAGGGGAAAAGAAGATACGCAGTATTTT. This encodes CSAREHRGKEDTQYF. The rearrangement joins TRBV20-1 to TRBJ2-3; 7 bases fit TRBD1. The CDR3 totals 15 residues. V shed 0 bases, J shed 5 bases, and the junction held 8 bases outside the gene matches. The germline gives CDR1 DFQATT, CDR2 SNEGSKA (reference sequence).